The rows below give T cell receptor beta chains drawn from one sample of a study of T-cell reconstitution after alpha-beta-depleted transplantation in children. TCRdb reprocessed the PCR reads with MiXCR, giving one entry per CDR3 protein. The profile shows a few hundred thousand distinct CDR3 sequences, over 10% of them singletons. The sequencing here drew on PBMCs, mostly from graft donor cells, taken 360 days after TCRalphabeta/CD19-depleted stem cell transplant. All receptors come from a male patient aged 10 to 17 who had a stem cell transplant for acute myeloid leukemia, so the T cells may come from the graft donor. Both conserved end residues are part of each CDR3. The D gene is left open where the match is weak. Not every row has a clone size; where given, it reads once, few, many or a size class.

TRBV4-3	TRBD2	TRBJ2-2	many	CASSQDAASGRVFNTGELFF	TGCGCCAGCAGCCAAGACGCGGCTAGCGGGAGAGTGTTCAACACCGGGGAGCTGTTTTTT
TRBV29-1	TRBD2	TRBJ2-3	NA	CSSSGRLGTDTQYF	TGCAGCTCTAGCGGGAGGTTGGGCACAGATACGCAGTATTTT
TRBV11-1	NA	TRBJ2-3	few	CASSLRWGVGDTQYF	TGTGCCAGCAGCTTACGTTGGGGTGTTGGAGATACGCAGTATTTT
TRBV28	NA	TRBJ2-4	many	CASSPGAGGFLVGKNIQYF	TGTGCCAGCAGTCCTGGGGCAGGGGGGTTCTTGGTCGGCAAAAACATTCAGTACTTC
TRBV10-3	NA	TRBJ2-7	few	CAISSLGSSYEQYF	TGTGCCATCAGTTCCCTTGGCAGCTCCTACGAGCAGTACTTC
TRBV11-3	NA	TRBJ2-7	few	CASSRYPQGSYEQYF	TGTGCCAGCAGCCGATACCCACAGGGATCCTACGAGCAGTACTTC
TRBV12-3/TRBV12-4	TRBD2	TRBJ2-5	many	CASSLKASGGETQYF	TGTGCCAGCAGTTTAAAGGCTAGCGGGGGGGAGACCCAGTACTTC
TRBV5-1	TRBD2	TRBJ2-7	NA	CASSLAGGSPYEQYF	TGCGCCAGCAGCTTGGCCGGGGGGAGTCCCTACGAGCAGTACTTC
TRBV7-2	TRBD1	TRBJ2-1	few	CASSFPGQGNEQFF	TGTGCCAGCAGCTTCCCCGGACAGGGGAATGAGCAGTTCTTC
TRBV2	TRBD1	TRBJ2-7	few	CASWRGQGYEQYF	TGTGCCAGCTGGCGGGGACAGGGCTACGAGCAGTACTTC
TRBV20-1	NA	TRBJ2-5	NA	CSAPSPLLGPEETQYF	TGCAGTGCCCCCTCCCCCCTACTAGGTCCAGAGGAGACCCAGTACTTC
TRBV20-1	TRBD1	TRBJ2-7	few	CSASPTGATYEQYF	TGCAGTGCTAGCCCGACAGGGGCAACCTACGAGCAGTACTTC
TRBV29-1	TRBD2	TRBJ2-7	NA	CSVEVDGRASYEQYF	TGCAGCGTTGAAGTGGACGGGAGGGCCTCCTACGAGCAGTACTTC
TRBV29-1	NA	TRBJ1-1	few	CSVEVLQNTEAFF	TGCAGCGTTGAAGTTTTGCAGAACACTGAAGCTTTCTTT
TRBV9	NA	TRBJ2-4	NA	CASSVGGGSNIQYF	TGTGCCAGCAGCGTAGGTGGCGGCTCGAACATTCAGTACTTC
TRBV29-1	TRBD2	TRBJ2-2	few	CSAGLVLTGELFF	TGCAGCGCGGGACTAGTACTCACCGGGGAGCTGTTTTTT
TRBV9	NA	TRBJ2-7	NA	CASSSRARTSTYEQYF	TGTGCCAGCAGCTCGAGGGCTAGAACTTCAACCTACGAGCAGTACTTC
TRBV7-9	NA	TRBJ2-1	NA	CASSFPRAGNEQFF	TGTGCCAGCAGCTTCCCAAGAGCCGGCAATGAGCAGTTCTTC
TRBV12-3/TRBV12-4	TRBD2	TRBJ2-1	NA	CASSPHASGTYNGQFF	TGTGCCAGCAGTCCCCACGCTAGCGGGACTTACAATGGGCAGTTCTTC
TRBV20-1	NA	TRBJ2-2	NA	CSARQVLAANTGELFF	TGCAGTGCTAGACAGGTCCTAGCCGCGAACACCGGGGAGCTGTTTTTT